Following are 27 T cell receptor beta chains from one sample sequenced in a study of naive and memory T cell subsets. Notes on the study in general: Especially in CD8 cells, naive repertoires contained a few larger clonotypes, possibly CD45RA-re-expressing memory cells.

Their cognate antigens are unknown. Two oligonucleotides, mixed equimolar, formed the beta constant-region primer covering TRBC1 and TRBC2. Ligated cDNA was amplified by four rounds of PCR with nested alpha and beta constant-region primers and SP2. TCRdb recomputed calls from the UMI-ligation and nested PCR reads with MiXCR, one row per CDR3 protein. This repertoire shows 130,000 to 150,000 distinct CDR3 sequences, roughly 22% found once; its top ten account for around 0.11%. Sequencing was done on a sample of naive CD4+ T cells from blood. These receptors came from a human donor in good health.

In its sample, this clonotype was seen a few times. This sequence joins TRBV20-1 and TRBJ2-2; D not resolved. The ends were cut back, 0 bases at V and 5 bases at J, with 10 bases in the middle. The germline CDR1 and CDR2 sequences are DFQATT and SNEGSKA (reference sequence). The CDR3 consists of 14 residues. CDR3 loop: CSARDKAYTGELFF. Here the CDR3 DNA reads TGCAGTGCTAGAGATAAAGCGTATACCGGGGAGCTGTTTTTT.

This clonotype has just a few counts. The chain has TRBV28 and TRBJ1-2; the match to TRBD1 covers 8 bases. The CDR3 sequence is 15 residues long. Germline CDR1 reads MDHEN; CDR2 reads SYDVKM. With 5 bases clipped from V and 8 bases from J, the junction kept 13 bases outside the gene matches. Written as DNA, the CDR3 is TGTGCCAGCAGTCCGCTCGGGACAGGAAGACAGGGCTACACCTTC. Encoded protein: CASSPLGTGRQGYTF.

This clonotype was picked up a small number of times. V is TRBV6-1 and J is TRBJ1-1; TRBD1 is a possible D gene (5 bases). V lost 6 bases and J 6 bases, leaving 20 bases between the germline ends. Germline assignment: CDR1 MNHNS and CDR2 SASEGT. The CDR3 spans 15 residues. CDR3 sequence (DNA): TGTGCCAGCAGATCGGGTCGTAGGGGTTATTCTGAAGCTTTCTTT. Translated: CASRSGRRGYSEAFF.

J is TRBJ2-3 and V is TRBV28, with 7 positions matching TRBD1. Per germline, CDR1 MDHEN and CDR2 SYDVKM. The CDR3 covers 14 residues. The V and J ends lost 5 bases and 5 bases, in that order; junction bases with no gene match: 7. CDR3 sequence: CASSHKDRRDTQYF. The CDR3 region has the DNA TGTGCCAGCAGTCATAAGGACAGGAGAGATACGCAGTATTTT.

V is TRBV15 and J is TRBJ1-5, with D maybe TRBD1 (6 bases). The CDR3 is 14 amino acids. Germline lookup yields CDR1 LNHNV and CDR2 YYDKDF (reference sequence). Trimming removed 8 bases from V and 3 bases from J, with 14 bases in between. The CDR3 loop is CATQGGLINQPQHF. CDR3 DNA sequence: TGTGCCACCCAAGGGGGTTTGATCAATCAGCCCCAGCATTTT. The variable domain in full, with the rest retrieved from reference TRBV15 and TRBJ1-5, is DAMVIQNPRYQVTQFGKPVTLSCSQTLNHNVMYWYQQKSSQAPKLLFHYYDKDFNNEADTPDNFQSRRPNTSFCFLDIRSPGLGDTAMYLCATQGGLINQPQHFGDGTRLSIL.

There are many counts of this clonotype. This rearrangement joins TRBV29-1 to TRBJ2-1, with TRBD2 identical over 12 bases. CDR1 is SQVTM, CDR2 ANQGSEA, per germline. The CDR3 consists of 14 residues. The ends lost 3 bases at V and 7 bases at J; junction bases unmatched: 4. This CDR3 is CSVDRLAGANEQFF. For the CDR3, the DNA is TGCAGCGTTGATCGACTAGCGGGAGCTAATGAGCAGTTCTTC.

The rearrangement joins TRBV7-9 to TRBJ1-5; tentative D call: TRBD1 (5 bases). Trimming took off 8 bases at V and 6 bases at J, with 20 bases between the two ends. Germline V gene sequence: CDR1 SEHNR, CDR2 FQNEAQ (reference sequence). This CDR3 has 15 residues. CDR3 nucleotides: TGTGCCAGCCCCTGGGGGGGTATGGGTTCTCAGCCCCAGCATTTT. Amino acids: CASPWGGMGSQPQHF.

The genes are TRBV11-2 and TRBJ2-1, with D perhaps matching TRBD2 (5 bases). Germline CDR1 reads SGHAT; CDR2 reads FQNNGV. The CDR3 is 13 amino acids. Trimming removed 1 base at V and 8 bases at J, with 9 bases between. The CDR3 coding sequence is TGTGCCAGCAGCTTAGGGGAGCGTTATGAGCAGTTCTTC. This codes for CASSLGERYEQFF.

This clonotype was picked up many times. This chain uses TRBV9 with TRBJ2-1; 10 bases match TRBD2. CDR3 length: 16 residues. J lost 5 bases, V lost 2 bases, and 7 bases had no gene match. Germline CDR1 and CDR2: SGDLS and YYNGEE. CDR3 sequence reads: CASSVPSGRRNNEQFF. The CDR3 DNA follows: TGTGCCAGCAGCGTCCCTAGCGGGAGAAGGAACAATGAGCAGTTCTTC.

The CDR3 region is CATSDDHRSEQYF. In DNA, the CDR3 is TGTGCCACCAGTGACGACCACCGGAGCGAGCAGTACTTC. The V call is TRBV24-1, the J call TRBJ2-7; D remains unclear. The CDR3 loop spans 13 amino acids. Germline V gene data show CDR1 as KGHDR and CDR2 as SFDVKD. The germline V and J ends were trimmed by 4 bases and 6 bases, with 12 bases remaining between them.

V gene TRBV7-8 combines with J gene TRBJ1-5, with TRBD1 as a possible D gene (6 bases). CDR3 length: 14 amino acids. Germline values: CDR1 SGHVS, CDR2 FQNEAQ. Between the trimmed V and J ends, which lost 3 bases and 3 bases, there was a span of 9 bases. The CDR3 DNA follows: TGTGCCAGCAGCTTGGGGGGCTTCAATCAGCCCCAGCATTTT. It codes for CASSLGGFNQPQHF.

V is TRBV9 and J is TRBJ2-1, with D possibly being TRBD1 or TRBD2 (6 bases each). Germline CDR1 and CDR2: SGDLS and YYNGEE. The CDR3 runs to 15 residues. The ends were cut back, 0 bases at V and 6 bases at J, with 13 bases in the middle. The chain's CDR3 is CASSVAAPGANEQFF. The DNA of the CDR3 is TGTGCCAGCAGCGTAGCTGCCCCGGGGGCCAATGAGCAGTTCTTC.

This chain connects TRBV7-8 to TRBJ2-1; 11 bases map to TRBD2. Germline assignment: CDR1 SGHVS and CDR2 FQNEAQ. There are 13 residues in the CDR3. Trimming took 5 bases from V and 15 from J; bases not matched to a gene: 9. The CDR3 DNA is TGTGCCAGCAGCCTACGTGTTAGCGGGAGGGGGTTCTTC. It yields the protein CASSLRVSGRGFF. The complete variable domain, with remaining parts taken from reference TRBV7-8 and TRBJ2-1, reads GAGVSQSPRYKVAKRGQDVALRCDPISGHVSLFWYQQALGQGPEFLTYFQNEAQLDKSGLPSDRFFAERPEGSVSTLKIQRTQQEDSAVYLCASSLRVSGRGFFGPGTRLTVL.

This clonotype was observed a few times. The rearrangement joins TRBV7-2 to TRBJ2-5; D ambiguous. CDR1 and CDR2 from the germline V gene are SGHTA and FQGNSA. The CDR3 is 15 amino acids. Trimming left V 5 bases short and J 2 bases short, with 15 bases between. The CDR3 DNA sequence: TGTGCCAGCAGCCGCTTAGGCGCTCCGCAAGAGACCCAGTACTTC. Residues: CASSRLGAPQETQYF.

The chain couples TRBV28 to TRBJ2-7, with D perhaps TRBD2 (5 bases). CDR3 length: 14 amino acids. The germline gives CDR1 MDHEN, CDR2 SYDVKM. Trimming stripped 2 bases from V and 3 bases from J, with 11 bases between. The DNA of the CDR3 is TGTGCCAGCAGTTTACCCAATGGACTCTACGAGCAGTACTTC. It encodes CASSLPNGLYEQYF.

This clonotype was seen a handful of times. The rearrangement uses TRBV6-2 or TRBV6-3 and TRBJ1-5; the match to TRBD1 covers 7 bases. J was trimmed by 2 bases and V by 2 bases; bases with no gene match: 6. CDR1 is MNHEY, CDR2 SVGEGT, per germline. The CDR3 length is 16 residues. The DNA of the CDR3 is TGTGCCAGCAGTTACCTAGACAGGGTCGGCAATCAGCCCCAGCATTTT. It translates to CASSYLDRVGNQPQHF.

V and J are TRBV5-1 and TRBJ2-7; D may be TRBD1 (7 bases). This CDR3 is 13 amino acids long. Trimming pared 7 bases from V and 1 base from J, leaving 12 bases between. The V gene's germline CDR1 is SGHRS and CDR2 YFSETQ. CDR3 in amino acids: CASGGGASYEQYF. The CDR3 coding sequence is TGCGCCAGCGGAGGGGGCGCGTCCTACGAGCAGTACTTC.

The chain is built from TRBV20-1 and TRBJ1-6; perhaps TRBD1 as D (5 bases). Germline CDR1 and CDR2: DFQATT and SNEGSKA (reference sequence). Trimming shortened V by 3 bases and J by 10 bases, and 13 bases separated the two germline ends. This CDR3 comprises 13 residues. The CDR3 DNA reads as TGCAGTGCTAGGGACACGGGAGGATCACCCCTCCACTTT. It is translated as CSARDTGGSPLHF.

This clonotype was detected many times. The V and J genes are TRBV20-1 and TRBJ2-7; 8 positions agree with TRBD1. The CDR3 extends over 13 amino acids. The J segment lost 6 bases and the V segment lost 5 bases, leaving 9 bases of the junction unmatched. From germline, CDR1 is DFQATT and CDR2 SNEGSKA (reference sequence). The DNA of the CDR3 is TGCAGTGCTCCGGACAGGGCTAAGGGCGAGCAGTACTTC. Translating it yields CSAPDRAKGEQYF.

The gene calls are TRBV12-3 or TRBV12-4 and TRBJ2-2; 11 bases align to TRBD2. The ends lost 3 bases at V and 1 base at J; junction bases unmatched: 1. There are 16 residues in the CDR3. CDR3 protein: CASSFLAGGNTGELFF. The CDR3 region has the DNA TGTGCCAGCAGTTTCCTAGCGGGAGGGAACACCGGGGAGCTGTTTTTT.

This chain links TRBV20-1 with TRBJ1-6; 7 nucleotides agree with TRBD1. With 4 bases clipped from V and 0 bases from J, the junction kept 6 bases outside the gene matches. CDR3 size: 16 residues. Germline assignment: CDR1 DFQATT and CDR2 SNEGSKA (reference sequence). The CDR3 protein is CSANRGASSYNSPLHF. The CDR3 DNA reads TGCAGTGCTAACAGGGGAGCGAGCTCCTATAATTCACCCCTCCACTTT.

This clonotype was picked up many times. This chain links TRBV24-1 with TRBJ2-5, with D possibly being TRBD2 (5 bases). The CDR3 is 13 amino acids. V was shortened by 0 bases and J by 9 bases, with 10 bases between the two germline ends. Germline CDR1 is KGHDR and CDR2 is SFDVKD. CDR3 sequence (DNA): TGTGCCACCAGTGATTTGCATACCGGGGCCCAGTACTTC. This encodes CATSDLHTGAQYF.

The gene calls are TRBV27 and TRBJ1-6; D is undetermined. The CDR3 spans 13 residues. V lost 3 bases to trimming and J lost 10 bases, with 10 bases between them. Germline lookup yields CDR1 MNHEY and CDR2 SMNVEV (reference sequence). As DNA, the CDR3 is TGTGCCAGCAGTTTCGGGTTTAGATCACCCCTCCACTTT. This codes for CASSFGFRSPLHF.

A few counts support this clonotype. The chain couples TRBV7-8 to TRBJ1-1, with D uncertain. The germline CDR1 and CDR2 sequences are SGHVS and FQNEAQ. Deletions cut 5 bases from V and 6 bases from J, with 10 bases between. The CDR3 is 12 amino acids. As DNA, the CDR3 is TGTGCCAGCAGCCAAAATAGGGCTGAAGCTTTCTTT. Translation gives CASSQNRAEAFF.

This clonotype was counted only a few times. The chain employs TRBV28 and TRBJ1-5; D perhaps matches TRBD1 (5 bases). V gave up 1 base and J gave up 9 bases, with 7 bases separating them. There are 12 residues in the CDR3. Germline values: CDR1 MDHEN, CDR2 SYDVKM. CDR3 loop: CASSLSGGPQHF. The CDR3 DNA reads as TGTGCCAGCAGTTTATCGGGGGGGCCCCAGCATTTT. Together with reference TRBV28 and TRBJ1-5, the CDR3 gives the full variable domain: DVKVTQSSRYLVKRTGEKVFLECVQDMDHENMFWYRQDPGLGLRLIYFSYDVKMKEKGDIPEGYSVSREKKERFSLILESASTNQTSMYLCASSLSGGPQHFGDGTRLSIL.

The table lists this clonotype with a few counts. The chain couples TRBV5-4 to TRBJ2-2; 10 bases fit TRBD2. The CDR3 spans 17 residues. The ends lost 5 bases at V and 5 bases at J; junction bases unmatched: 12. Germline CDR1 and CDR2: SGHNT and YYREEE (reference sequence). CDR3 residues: CASSKRASGRGTGELFF. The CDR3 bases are TGTGCCAGCAGTAAGAGGGCTAGCGGGAGAGGGACCGGGGAGCTGTTTTTT.

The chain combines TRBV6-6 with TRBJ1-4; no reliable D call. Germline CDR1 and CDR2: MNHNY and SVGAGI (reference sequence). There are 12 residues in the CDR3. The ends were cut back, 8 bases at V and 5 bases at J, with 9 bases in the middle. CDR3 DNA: TGTGCCAGCGCCCGCAACAATGAAAAACTGTTTTTT. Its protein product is CASARNNEKLFF.